A selection of T cell receptor beta chains follows, all from one sample in a study of blood T cell repertoires in COVID-19. The table came from immunoSEQ multiplex PCR; TCRdb's copy has only in-frame clones and leaves some out. The table has about 220,000 clones, around 90% seen once. The sample comprised PBMCs or T cells enriched from blood (not recorded which). The receptors originated from a woman younger than 45 who had recovered from COVID-19. Both conserved end residues are part of each CDR3. D genes are given only for firm matches. Where a row states a size, it is once, few, many or the class of an expanded clone; other rows omit it.

DNA,CDR3,D,size,J,V
TGTGCTAGCAGCTCCCTTTATAGCAATCAGCCCCAGCATTTT,CASSSLYSNQPQHF,-,-,TRBJ1-5,TRBV7-7
TGTGCCATCAAGCAAAAACAGGGATTGATCTATGGCTACACCTTC,CAIKQKQGLIYGYTF,-,-,TRBJ1-2,TRBV10-3
TGTGCCAGCAGCCTTGGACCTGGCGGGCCTGAAGCTTTCTTT,CASSLGPGGPEAFF,-,-,TRBJ1-1,TRBV27
TGTGCCAGCCGACAGGGGAACACCGGGGAGCTGTTTTTT,CASRQGNTGELFF,TRBD1,once,TRBJ2-2,TRBV3-1/TRBV3-2
TGTGCCAGCAGACCGAGAACAGGGGACACTGAAGCTTTCTTT,CASRPRTGDTEAFF,TRBD1,-,TRBJ1-1,TRBV7-9
TGTGCCAGCAGCTTACCCCAAATTACTTCTCAGTTCTTC,CASSLPQITSQFF,-,-,TRBJ2-1,TRBV7-2
TGTGCCAGCAGCCAAGGTAGCGGGAGATCCGCACAGCAGTACTTC,CASSQGSGRSAQQYF,TRBD2,-,TRBJ2-7,TRBV3-1/TRBV3-2
TGCGCCAGCAGCCAAAACTGGGACAGGGTAAATCAGCCCCGGCATTTT,CASSQNWDRVNQPRHF,TRBD1,-,TRBJ1-5,TRBV4-3
TGTGCCAGCAACCTACTAGGGGGAAGTGGAAACACCATATATTTT,CASNLLGGSGNTIYF,-,-,TRBJ1-3,TRBV6-5
TGTGCCAGCAGCGTAGAGGGGCGGGGGGCCCTAGATACGCAGTATTTT,CASSVEGRGALDTQYF,TRBD2,-,TRBJ2-3,TRBV9
TGCGCCAGCAGCCAACCAGGGACAGGGGGCTCTGAAGCTTTCTTT,CASSQPGTGGSEAFF,TRBD1,-,TRBJ1-1,TRBV4-1
TGTGCCAGCAGCTTAGGGGATTACGGGGGGGCCGCAGAGACCCAGTACTTC,CASSLGDYGGAAETQYF,TRBD2,-,TRBJ2-5,TRBV7-9
TGTGCCAGCAGGGCCCTCAATTCACCCCTCCACTTT,CASRALNSPLHF,-,-,TRBJ1-6,TRBV6-5
TGTGCCAGTAGTAAAATGGCACCTTCCGGGACAGGGCAGTCACCCCTCCACTTT,CASSKMAPSGTGQSPLHF,TRBD1,-,TRBJ1-6,TRBV19
TGTGCCAGCAGCGCCTCAGGGGCCCGCTCCTACAATGAGCAGTTCTTC,CASSASGARSYNEQFF,-,-,TRBJ2-1,TRBV9
TGTGCCAGCAGTTACAGGGGAATCGGGTCCTACGAGCAGTACTTC,CASSYRGIGSYEQYF,-,-,TRBJ2-7,TRBV6-5
TGCAGCGGCGGACAGGCAAGCTCCTACAATGAGCAGTTCTTC,CSGGQASSYNEQFF,TRBD1,-,TRBJ2-1,TRBV29-1
TGTGCCAGCATTCGGGACAGCGGCCCCTACGAGCAGTACTTC,CASIRDSGPYEQYF,TRBD1,-,TRBJ2-7,TRBV6-5
TGTGCCAGCAGCTTAGGCCGGGGAAGCGGGGGGATCACAGATACGCAGTATTTT,CASSLGRGSGGITDTQYF,TRBD2,-,TRBJ2-3,TRBV7-3
TGTGCCAGCAGTTTACGGTCACCCCTCCACTTT,CASSLRSPLHF,-,-,TRBJ1-6,TRBV12-3/TRBV12-4
TGCGCCAGCAGCCCATCTAGCGGGGAGCAAGAGACCCAGTACTTC,CASSPSSGEQETQYF,TRBD2,-,TRBJ2-5,TRBV4-3
TGCGCCAGCAGCCAAGATATCAGGGGTGATAATTCACCCCTCCACTTT,CASSQDIRGDNSPLHF,-,-,TRBJ1-6,TRBV4-3
TGTGCCAGCAGTGAACGTACAGGCCGGAACACTGAAGCTTTCTTT,CASSERTGRNTEAFF,-,-,TRBJ1-1,TRBV25-1
TGTGCCAGCAGTTCTACAGTGAATAACTATGGCTACACCTTC,CASSSTVNNYGYTF,-,-,TRBJ1-2,TRBV2
TGTGCCAGCAGCTTAGGAGTCAGGGCCCTTTACGAGCAGTACTTC,CASSLGVRALYEQYF,-,-,TRBJ2-7,TRBV7-2
TGTGCCAGCAGTAGCCTCGGAGAGTATAGCAATCAGCCCCAGCATTTT,CASSSLGEYSNQPQHF,-,-,TRBJ1-5,TRBV27
TGTGCCAGCAGCGTAGCGGAAGGGCGAGGGTATGGCTACACCTTC,CASSVAEGRGYGYTF,-,once,TRBJ1-2,TRBV9
TGTGCCAGCACCAGGAATGCGGGTCCTTACACAGATACGCAGTATTTT,CASTRNAGPYTDTQYF,-,-,TRBJ2-3,TRBV9
TGTGCCAGCAGTCCCCCCCATAGTCGGACTGAAGCTTTCTTT,CASSPPHSRTEAFF,-,-,TRBJ1-1,TRBV6-2/TRBV6-3
TGTGCCAGCATGTCCAGAGGGCCGGTCACTGAAGCTTTCTTT,CASMSRGPVTEAFF,-,-,TRBJ1-1,TRBV27